This TCR beta chain was sequenced for a study of control samples from healthy donors and cancer patients. Sequencing used immunoSEQ multiplex PCR; TCRdb keeps in-frame clones, though not all of them. The data contain 170,000 or so clones, roughly 91% of them singletons. This CDR3 region has 14 residues. Trimming removed 2 bases from V and 7 bases from J, with 12 bases in between. Per germline, CDR1 SGHVS and CDR2 FQNEAQ. This receptor was identified in a man between 18 and 35 years old in good health. The V gene is TRBV7-8, the J gene TRBJ2-1; D is unclear. The sequencing input was blood. The CDR3 DNA reads as TGTGCCAGCAGCTTATTGCCCGACCGGAATGAGCAGTTCTTC. This codes for CASSLLPDRNEQFF.